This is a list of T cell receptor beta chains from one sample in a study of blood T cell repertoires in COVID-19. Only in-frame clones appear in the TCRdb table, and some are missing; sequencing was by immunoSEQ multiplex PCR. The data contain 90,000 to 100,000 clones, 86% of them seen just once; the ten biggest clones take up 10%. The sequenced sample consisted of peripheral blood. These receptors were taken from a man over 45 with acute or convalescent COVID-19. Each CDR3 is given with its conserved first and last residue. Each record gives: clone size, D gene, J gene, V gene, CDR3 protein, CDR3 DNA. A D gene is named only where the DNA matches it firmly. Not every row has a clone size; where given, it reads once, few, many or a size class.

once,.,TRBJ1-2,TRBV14,CASSQGLRSGYTF,TGTGCCAGCAGCCAAGGTCTCCGGTCGGGCTACACCTTC
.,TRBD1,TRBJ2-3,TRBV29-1,CSVLQGNTQYF,TGCAGCGTTTTACAGGGGAATACGCAGTATTTT
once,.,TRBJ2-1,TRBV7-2,CASSLGRGYNEQFF,TGTGCCAGCAGCTTAGGTCGCGGCTACAATGAGCAGTTCTTC
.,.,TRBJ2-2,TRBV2,CASSADRANTGELFF,TGTGCCAGCAGTGCAGACAGAGCGAACACCGGGGAGCTGTTTTTT
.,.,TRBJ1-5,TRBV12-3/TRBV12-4,CASSLIREQPQHF,TGTGCCAGCAGTTTGATCAGGGAACAGCCCCAGCATTTT
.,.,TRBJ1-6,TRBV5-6,CASSPWGRRSPLHF,TGTGCCAGCAGCCCCTGGGGGAGGCGTTCACCCCTCCACTTT
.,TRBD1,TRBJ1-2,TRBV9,CASSDPGTGVGYTF,TGTGCCAGCAGCGACCCGGGGACAGGGGTGGGCTACACCTTC
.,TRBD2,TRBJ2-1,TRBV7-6,CASSLALASGSNEQFF,TGTGCCAGCAGCTTAGCGCTGGCTAGCGGGAGCAATGAGCAGTTCTTC
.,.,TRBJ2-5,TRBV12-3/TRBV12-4,CASSLAGVETQYF,TGTGCCAGCAGTTTAGCGGGAGTGGAGACCCAGTACTTC
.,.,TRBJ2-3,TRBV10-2,CASQLAADTQYF,TGCGCCAGTCAGCTTGCGGCAGATACGCAGTATTTT
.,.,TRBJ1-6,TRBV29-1,CSVPSGHEAYNSPLHF,TGCAGCGTCCCCTCGGGACACGAGGCCTATAATTCACCCCTCCACTTT
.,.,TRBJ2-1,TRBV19,CASSIEVRSLRNEQFF,TGTGCCAGTAGTATTGAAGTGCGGTCACTACGCAATGAGCAGTTCTTC
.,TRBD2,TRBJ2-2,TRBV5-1,CASSLLAGGQTGELFF,TGCGCCAGCAGCTTACTAGCGGGAGGGCAAACCGGGGAGCTGTTTTTT
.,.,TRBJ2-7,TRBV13,CASSSDRKFYEQYF,TGTGCCAGCAGCTCAGACAGAAAATTCTACGAGCAGTACTTC
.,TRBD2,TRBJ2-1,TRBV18,CASSTGTGLAYNEQFF,TGTGCCAGCTCAACTGGTACGGGACTAGCGTACAATGAGCAGTTCTTC
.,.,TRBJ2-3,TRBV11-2,CASSSSDLFRTDTQYF,TGTGCCAGCAGCTCCTCTGACTTATTTCGCACAGATACGCAGTATTTT
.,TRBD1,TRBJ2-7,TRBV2,CASIPGTGPYEQYF,TGTGCCAGCATCCCCGGGACAGGACCCTACGAGCAGTACTTC
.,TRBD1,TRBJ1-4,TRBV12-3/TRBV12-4,CATAGTGVEKLFF,TGTGCCACAGCCGGGACAGGGGTTGAAAAACTGTTTTTT